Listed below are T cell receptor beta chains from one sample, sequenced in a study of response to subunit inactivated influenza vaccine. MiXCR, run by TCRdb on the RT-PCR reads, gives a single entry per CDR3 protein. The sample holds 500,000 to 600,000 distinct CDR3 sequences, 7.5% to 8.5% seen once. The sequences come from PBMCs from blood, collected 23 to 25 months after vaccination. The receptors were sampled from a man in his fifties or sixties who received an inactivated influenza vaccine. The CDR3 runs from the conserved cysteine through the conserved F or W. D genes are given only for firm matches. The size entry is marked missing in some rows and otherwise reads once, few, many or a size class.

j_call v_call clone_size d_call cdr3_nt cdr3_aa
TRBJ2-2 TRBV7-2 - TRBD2 TGTGCCAGCAGAGACGGGACTAGCCTAACCGGGGAGCTGTTTTTT CASRDGTSLTGELFF
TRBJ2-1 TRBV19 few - TGTGCCAGTAGTGTCAAAACAAACCGCGGGTACAATGAGCAGTTCTTC CASSVKTNRGYNEQFF
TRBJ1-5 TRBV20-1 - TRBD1 TGCAGTGCTGGGTCCGGGACAGTGGGCGTGGGGCCCCAGCATTTT CSAGSGTVGVGPQHF
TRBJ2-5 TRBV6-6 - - TGTGCCAGCGGTAGGGAACGAGAGACCCAGTACTTC CASGRERETQYF
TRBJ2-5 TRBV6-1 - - TGTGCCAGCAGAGAAAGCGCTAACCAAGAGACCCAGTACTTC CASRESANQETQYF
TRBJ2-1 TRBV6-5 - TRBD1 TGTGCCAGCAGTTACTCGCAAAGACAGGGCTTGAGGTTCTTC CASSYSQRQGLRFF
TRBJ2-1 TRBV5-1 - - TGCGCCAGCAGCGTCACCGGGAGTTATAATGAGCAGTTCTTC CASSVTGSYNEQFF
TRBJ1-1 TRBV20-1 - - TGCAGTGCTAGAGACCCGAAGGAAGGTTTAAGGACTGAAGCTTTCTTT CSARDPKEGLRTEAFF
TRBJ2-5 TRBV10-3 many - TGTGCCATCAGTGATACTAGCAGGGAGACCCAGTACTTC CAISDTSRETQYF
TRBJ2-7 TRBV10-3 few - TGTGCCATCAGTAACCGGGACGACTCCTACGAGCAGTACTTC CAISNRDDSYEQYF
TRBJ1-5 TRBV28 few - TGTGCCAGCAGTCACAATCAGCCCCAGCATTTT CASSHNQPQHF
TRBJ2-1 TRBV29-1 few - TGCAGCGTTGAAGACAGGCTTTACAATGAGCAGTTCTTC CSVEDRLYNEQFF
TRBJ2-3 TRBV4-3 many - TGCGCCAGCAGCCAAAACCTTATGACCACAGATACGCAGTATTTT CASSQNLMTTDTQYF
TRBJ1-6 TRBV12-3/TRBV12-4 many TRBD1 TGTGCCAGCAGCACGGGACAGGGTAGTAATTCACCCCTCCACTTT CASSTGQGSNSPLHF
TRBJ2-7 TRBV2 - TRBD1 TGTGCCAGCAGTGAAGGGACAGGGGGAGAGCAGTACTTC CASSEGTGGEQYF
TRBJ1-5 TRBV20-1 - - TGCAGTGCGATTGACCGGGCCCAGTCTATCAATCAGCCCCAGCATTTT CSAIDRAQSINQPQHF
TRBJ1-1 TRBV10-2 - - TGCGCCAGCAGTGATGGACCTAGGGGGATGAACACTGAAGCTTTCTTT CASSDGPRGMNTEAFF
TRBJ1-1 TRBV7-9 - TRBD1 TGTGCCAGCAGCTTAGTAGGGGACAGGAACACTGAAGCTTTCTTT CASSLVGDRNTEAFF
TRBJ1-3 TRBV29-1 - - TGCAGCGTTGAAGATCTGGGAAACACCATATATTTT CSVEDLGNTIYF
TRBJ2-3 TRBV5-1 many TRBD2 TGCGCCAGCAGCTTAGCGGGACCACGCACAGATACGCAGTATTTT CASSLAGPRTDTQYF
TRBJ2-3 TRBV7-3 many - TGTGCCAGCAGCACGGGAGTTTTCACAGATACGCAGTATTTT CASSTGVFTDTQYF
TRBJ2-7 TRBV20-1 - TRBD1 TGCAGTGCTAGATACGGGACAGGGGGCGCCTCCTACGAGCAGTACTTC CSARYGTGGASYEQYF
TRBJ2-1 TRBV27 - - TGTGCCAGCAGCCCTGGAGGGCTCCCCTTCGGGGAGCAGTTCTTC CASSPGGLPFGEQFF
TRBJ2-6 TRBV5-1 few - TGCGCCAGCAGCTTGACAGGGCCGTCTGGGGCCAACGTCCTGACTTTC CASSLTGPSGANVLTF
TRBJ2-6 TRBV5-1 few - TGCGCCAGCAGCTTGGAGACAGGCACCTCTGGGGCCAACGTCCTGACTTTC CASSLETGTSGANVLTF
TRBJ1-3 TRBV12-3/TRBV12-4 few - TGTGCCAGCAGGCGACAGGAGATCCTAGGAAACACCATATATTTT CASRRQEILGNTIYF
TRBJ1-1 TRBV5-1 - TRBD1 TGCGCCAGCAGCTCCCCGGGACAGGGTGCCACTGAAGCTTTCTTT CASSSPGQGATEAFF
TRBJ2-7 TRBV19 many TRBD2 TGTGCCAGTAGTTGGGCTAGCGGGAGCCACGAGCAGTACTTC CASSWASGSHEQYF
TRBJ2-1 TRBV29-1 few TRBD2 TGCAGCGTTATACCCTCTAGCGGGAGAGGCAATGAGCAGTTCTTC CSVIPSSGRGNEQFF
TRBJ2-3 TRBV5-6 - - TGTGCCAGCAGCGCGGGATTTTCGGCAGATACGCAGTATTTT CASSAGFSADTQYF
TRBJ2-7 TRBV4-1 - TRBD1 TGCGCCAGCAGCCAGAACTCCGGGACAGCCTACGAGCAGTACTTC CASSQNSGTAYEQYF
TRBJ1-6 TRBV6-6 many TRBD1 TGTGCCAGCAGTTACTCCCGCGGGTTTTTTGACAGGGGAAGGGATTATAATTCACCCCTCCACTTT CASSYSRGFFDRGRDYNSPLHF
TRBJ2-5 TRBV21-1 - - TGTGCCAGCAGCACACGCGACAGGGCGGATGAGGAGACCCAGTACTTC CASSTRDRADEETQYF
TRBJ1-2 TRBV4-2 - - TGTGCCAGCAGCCAAGATGGCAGGAACTATGGCTACACCTTC CASSQDGRNYGYTF
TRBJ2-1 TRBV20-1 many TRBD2 TGCAGTGCAGCCCTAGCGGGACTTAACAATGAGCAGTTCTTC CSAALAGLNNEQFF
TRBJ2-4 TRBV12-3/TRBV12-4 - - TGTGCCAGCAGTTTAGGGGCCGGGGCCAAAAACATTCAGTACTTC CASSLGAGAKNIQYF
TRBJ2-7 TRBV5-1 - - TGCGCCAGCAACCCACAGGGTGCGGCCTACGAGCAGTACTTC CASNPQGAAYEQYF
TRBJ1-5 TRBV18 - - TGTGCCAGCTCACGGTTTTTGGGACAGCCCCAGCATTTT CASSRFLGQPQHF
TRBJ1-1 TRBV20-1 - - TGCAGTGCACCTGGCGATCTTCCGGTCACTGAAGCTTTCTTT CSAPGDLPVTEAFF
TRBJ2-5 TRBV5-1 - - TGCGCCAGCAGCTTTTCAATGGAGACCCAGTACTTC CASSFSMETQYF
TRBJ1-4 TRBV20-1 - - TGCAGTGCTACCCACCCAGCAACTAATGAAAAACTGTTTTTT CSATHPATNEKLFF
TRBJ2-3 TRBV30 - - TGTGCCTGGAGTGTACGGGTTGAAACGGCGCAGTATTTT CAWSVRVETAQYF
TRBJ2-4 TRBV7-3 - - TGTGCCAGCAGCTTAACTGGGCGCGCCACCGATCGATTGGCCAAAAACATTCAGTACTTC CASSLTGRATDRLAKNIQYF
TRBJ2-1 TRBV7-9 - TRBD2 TGTGCCAGCAGCTCCCGGCGGGGGTTTGACAATGAGCAGTTCTTC CASSSRRGFDNEQFF
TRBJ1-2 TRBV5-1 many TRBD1 TGCGCCAGCAGCTCGAACGCCGGGACAGGGGAAGGCTACACCTTC CASSSNAGTGEGYTF
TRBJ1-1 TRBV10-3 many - TGTGCCATCAGTGAGAGAGACCTGAACACTGAAGCTTTCTTT CAISERDLNTEAFF
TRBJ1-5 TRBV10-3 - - TGTGCCATCAGCCGGGGGGCTGAGAATCAGCCCCAGCATTTT CAISRGAENQPQHF